This T cell receptor beta chain was documented in a study of blood T cell repertoires in COVID-19. Original methodology: Reference gene primer amplification in the assay estimated nucleated cell counts. Libraries were prepared by immunoSEQ multiplex PCR; TCRdb keeps only in-frame clonotypes and omits some of them. V and J calls and clone size are those listed in that table; D and trimming were worked out from the DNA. This sample yields 300,000 to 400,000 clones, of which about 90% are seen a single time; roughly 6.3% belongs to the top ten. Germline assignment: CDR1 MGHRA and CDR2 YSYEKL. The CDR3 extends over 13 amino acids. Trimming pared 0 bases from V and 6 bases from J, leaving 9 bases between.

This receptor was identified in a woman in her 50s with COVID-19, enrolled during active disease. V and J are TRBV4-1 and TRBJ2-7; unclear D gene. Sequenced material: peripheral blood. This chain's CDR3 is CASSQDIVGEQYF. CDR3 DNA sequence: TGCGCCAGCAGCCAAGATATCGTCGGCGAGCAGTACTTC.